One and the same sample provided the 13 T cell receptor beta chains below, sequenced in a study of circulating and synovial CD4+ cells in juvenile arthritis. Sequenced by immunoSEQ multiplex PCR; TCRdb stores in-frame clones only, minus some. The sample records approximately 31,000 clones, nearly 95% being singletons. Material for sequencing was CD4+ T cells from blood. The receptors were gathered from a human donor with juvenile idiopathic arthritis.

This chain uses TRBV21-1 with TRBJ2-7; whether TRBD2, the table's D call, matches the DNA was not checked. TRBV21-1 is labeled a pseudogene. The CDR3 is 14 residues long. The DNA of the CDR3 is TGTGCCAGCAGCCCCCGGGGACTAGCAGTCGAGCAGTACTTC. This encodes CASSPRGLAVEQYF.

The chain links TRBV5-1 to TRBJ2-7; 10 bases fit TRBD2. V trimming: 4 bases; J trimming: 5 bases; junction bases outside the gene matches: 12. The germline gives CDR1 SGHRS, CDR2 YFSETQ. This CDR3 has 16 residues. The CDR3 DNA sequence: TGCGCCAGCAGCGATGTGCCTAGCGGGAGCGTCAACGAGCAGTACTTC. Amino acid sequence: CASSDVPSGSVNEQYF.

With respect to this clone: Mismatch with germline at one junction end may stem from a read error. The same CDR3 arises from other DNA sequences in this sample as well. This chain joins TRBV19 and TRBJ1-6; 10 nucleotides line up with TRBD1. Germline CDR1 and CDR2: LNHDA and SQIVND (reference sequence). This CDR3 spans 17 amino acids. The CDR3 DNA follows: TGTGCCAGTAGTCCAGGGGGACAGGGGTTCCATAATTCCCCCCTCCACTTT. Translated: CASSPGGQGFHNSPLHF.

The J gene is TRBJ2-1, the V gene TRBV10-3; 11 nucleotides agree with TRBD2. The J segment lost 8 bases and the V segment lost 0 bases, leaving 6 bases of the junction unmatched. CDR3 length equals 16 residues. Germline CDR1 and CDR2: ENHRY and SYGVKD. CDR3 sequence reads: CAISESLAGAKDEQFF. The CDR3 DNA is TGTGCCATCAGTGAGTCACTAGCGGGAGCTAAAGATGAGCAGTTCTTC.

V usage is TRBV6-6 and J usage is TRBJ1-2; D is unclear. From germline, CDR1 is MNHNY and CDR2 SVGAGI (reference sequence). Trimming shortened V by 6 bases and J by 3 bases, and 8 bases separated the two germline ends. This CDR3 is built from 12 residues. The CDR3 loop is CASRSEDYGYTF. Here the CDR3 DNA reads TGTGCCAGCAGGTCGGAGGACTATGGCTACACCTTC.

This clone has only one observation. V is TRBV7-2 and J is TRBJ2-1, with TRBD1 matching over 9 bases. V trimming: 4 bases; J trimming: 8 bases; junction bases outside the gene matches: 18. This CDR3 comprises 18 residues. The germline V gene encodes CDR1 SGHTA and CDR2 FQGNSA. As DNA, the CDR3 is TGTGCCAGCAGCTCCCCGTTCCTGACAGGGGGGATGATCGATGAGCAGTTCTTC. Translation gives CASSSPFLTGGMIDEQFF.

The chain joins TRBV5-1 to TRBJ1-1; no firm D call. Trimming removed 0 bases from V and 0 bases from J, with 12 bases in between. Germline V gives CDR1 SGHRS, CDR2 YFSETQ. The CDR3 has 16 amino acids. The CDR3 sequence is CASSLVWPAMNTEAFF. The DNA of the CDR3 is TGCGCCAGCAGCTTGGTATGGCCAGCGATGAACACTGAAGCTTTCTTT.

V gene TRBV7-9 combines with J gene TRBJ2-7; 9 positions agree with TRBD1. J lost 2 bases, V lost 3 bases, and 14 bases had no gene match. Per germline, CDR1 SEHNR and CDR2 FQNEAQ (reference sequence). The CDR3 contains 18 residues. This chain's CDR3 is CASSFLGQGKGATYEQYF. CDR3 nucleotide sequence: TGTGCCAGCAGCTTTTTAGGACAGGGGAAGGGGGCTACCTACGAGCAGTACTTC.

CDR3 sequence: CAISGGGLAGSYEQYF. The CDR3, as DNA: TGTGCCATCAGCGGGGGGGGACTAGCGGGATCCTACGAGCAGTACTTC. J is TRBJ2-7 and V is TRBV10-3; 13 positions agree with TRBD2. The CDR3 runs 16 residues. Per germline, CDR1 ENHRY and CDR2 SYGVKD. V lost 6 bases, J lost 1 base, and 6 bases stayed unmatched.

The CDR3 protein is CASSLGRTDTQYF. The CDR3 bases are TGTGCCAGCAGCCTCGGTCGCACAGATACGCAGTATTTT. The chain combines TRBV5-4 with TRBJ2-3; D is unresolved. V lost 4 bases to trimming and J lost 1 base, with 7 bases between them. CDR3 length: 13 amino acids. Germline CDR1 and CDR2: SGHNT and YYREEE (reference sequence).

This chain connects TRBV19 to TRBJ2-7, with 8 positions matching TRBD1. Germline CDR1 is LNHDA and CDR2 is SQIVND (reference sequence). The CDR3 is made up of 13 amino acids. The V gene end was trimmed by 3 bases and the J gene end by 3 bases; junction bases not matched to a gene: 1. The CDR3 DNA reads TGTGCCAGTAGTATTGGGACAGGCTACGAGCAGTACTTC. Residues: CASSIGTGYEQYF.

The chain uses TRBV5-4 and TRBJ2-3; D may be TRBD1 (6 bases). Germline CDR1 reads SGHNT; CDR2 reads YYREEE (reference sequence). This CDR3 comprises 15 residues. Trimming took off 4 bases at V and 2 bases at J, with 14 bases between the two ends. CDR3: CASSVTGTFTDTQYF. Here the CDR3 DNA reads TGTGCCAGCAGCGTCACCGGGACATTCACAGATACGCAGTATTTT.

The rearrangement uses TRBV7-9 and TRBJ1-1, with D tentatively TRBD1 (5 bases). The ends were cut back, 5 bases at V and 4 bases at J, with 11 bases in the middle. The CDR3 is 13 residues long. Looked up from germline, CDR1 is SEHNR and CDR2 is FQNEAQ (reference sequence). CDR3: CASSVEGPTEAFF. For the CDR3, the DNA is TGTGCCAGCAGCGTGGAGGGACCCACTGAAGCTTTCTTT.